This TCR beta chain was identified in a study of cytomegalovirus exposure and HLA in healthy donors. The CDR3 sequence is 15 residues long. V was pared by 3 bases and J by 1 base, with 10 bases between. Germline V lookup: CDR1 LNHDA, CDR2 SQIVND (reference sequence). 13 Jbeta primers and 60 Vbeta primers were used for the PCR. The table came from immunoSEQ multiplex PCR; TCRdb's copy has only in-frame clones and leaves some out. The top ten hold roughly 1.7% of the sample, which has under 85,000 clones, 78% seen once. The receptor was derived from a man in his forties in good health and CMV-seronegative. Input material: PBMCs. The chain couples TRBV19 to TRBJ1-3; the D gene is possibly TRBD1 (5 bases). The CDR3 bases are TGTGCCAGTAGTATGACAGTTTCATCTGGAAACACCATATATTTT. This codes for CASSMTVSSGNTIYF.